This T cell receptor beta chain was identified in a study of molecular identifiers for immune sequencing clone quantification (dated by TCRdb to 2016 to 2018). General notes on the study: For a replicate experiment, the RNA from either roughly 18,000 or 92,000 naive CD8 T cells was divided into five aliquots, and four of those aliquots went on to sequencing. CD8 T cells were used in a methods study to benchmark molecular-identifier clustering-based TCR repertoire sequencing (MIDCIRS) and TCR RNA copy counting.

Comment on this clonotype: The specificity of this receptor is unknown. The junction shows a germline mismatch at one end, possibly a read error.

For CDR1 and CDR2, the germline V gene lists SQVTM and ANQGSEA. The CDR3 sequence holds 13 residues, the cysteine and phenylalanine included. The read is trimmed to its CDR3 DNA, 39 bases read in frame from base 1. The library was made by PCR. The sequencing machine was a NextSeq 500. Bulk TCR libraries were generated as previously described, with the TCR primers listed in Table S5 used. The Qiagen AllPrep DNA/RNA kit was used to purify total RNA. Before any analysis, reads coming from multiple sequencing runs of the same library were combined into one pool. In the paper's pipeline: Only reads with exact TCR constant sequence were kept, trimmed to 150 nt, and grouped by their 12-nt molecular barcodes. Reads in each barcode group were sub-clustered using a 15% Levenshtein threshold, and a quality-weighted consensus sequence was built for each RNA molecule. Non-functional sequences were removed, as were lower-count sequences one edit away from another. On the basis of fitting two negative binomial distributions, barcode sub-clusters with fewer than 20% of the maximum read count were discarded. TCRdb reworked the public reads: Q25 trimming with fastp, MiXCR clone assembly, productive beta chains retained. Every distinct CDR3 protein forms one entry, paired with its most common genes and DNA. TCRdb, not the authors, supplied the V and J calls. The sample data list tens of thousands of distinct CDR3 sequences, and just over 35% of these were observed just once. 3% to 4.5% of the sample rests with the top ten.

Results the study describes overall, beyond this receptor: Highly expanded clone sizes could be underestimated because identical TCR molecules may share a barcode. When barcode sub-clustering was not used, chimeric consensus sequences inflated TCR diversity, with chimeras reaching as high as 47%. Approximately 2.7 recovered TCR RNA copies per cell were obtained by modeling, versus about ten by digital PCR, implying a capture efficiency of about 30%. In CMV-specific effector cells, over 98% of molecules were held by clones above 20 RNA copies, whereas under 1% of molecules were held by such clones in naive cells. Spiked-in Jurkat TCR RNA equal to a single cell's worth was reported to be detectable even within one million naive CD8 T cells. Spiked-in Jurkat TCR RNA (approximately 9 copies' worth), which is not part of the donor repertoire, was contained in the naive libraries.

Libraries of naive CD8 T cells were generated from roughly 21,000 to 960,000 sorted cells, with 10%, 30% or 50% of the purified RNA used. Naive CD8 T cells, defined as CD8+CD4-CCR7+CD45RA+, were FACS-sorted into RLT Plus buffer on a BD FACSAria II. To test detection sensitivity, Jurkat RNA equal to approximately 10 TCR copies was added to samples of about 20,000-1,000,000 naive CD8 T cells. Enrichment of CD8 T cells was performed with RosetteSep CD8+ T Cell Enrichment Cocktail and Ficoll-Paque, after which ACK red cell lysis was carried out. The chain links TRBV29-1 with TRBJ2-2; 9 bases in the junction line up with TRBD1. This receptor was obtained from a human donor in good health. Some libraries in this study had Jurkat cell RNA spiked in. Sequenced input: naive CD8+ T cells from blood, with Jurkat cell RNA spiked in. The cell subset or site label, as the study defines it: FACS-sorted CD8+CD4-CCR7+CD45RA+ naive T cells. The CDR3 has the sequence CSVPGQGTGVLFF. The DNA reads TGCAGCGTTCCGGGACAGGGTACCGGGGTGCTGTTTTTT.